The rows below give T cell receptor beta chains drawn from one sample of a study of blood T cell repertoires in COVID-19. Using immunoSEQ multiplex PCR, the repertoire was profiled, and TCRdb retains in-frame clones only, with some absent. The table shows 70,000 to 80,000 clones, with roughly 80% occurring only once. Sequenced input: peripheral blood. These receptors were obtained from a woman of 80 years or more with acute or convalescent COVID-19. Both conserved end residues are part of each CDR3. Fields, in order: J gene, clone size, V gene, D gene, CDR3 DNA, CDR3 protein. D genes are given only for firm matches. Only part of the rows carry a size: once, few, many, or a class if the clone is expanded.

>TRBJ1-1|-|TRBV5-4|TRBD1
TGTGCCAGCAGCTTGGGGACAGGGAGGGGGAACACTGAAGCTTTCTTT
CASSLGTGRGNTEAFF
>TRBJ1-2|-|TRBV28|-
TGTGCCAGCAGTTTACCGGGGATGGGTGGCTACACCTTC
CASSLPGMGGYTF
>TRBJ1-2|-|TRBV5-1|TRBD1
TGCGCCAGCAGCTTGGACGGGACAGGGGGGCACTATGGCTACACCTTC
CASSLDGTGGHYGYTF
>TRBJ1-6|many|TRBV3-1/TRBV3-2|-
TGTGCCAGCAGCCAAGGTGGCAGGGGAAATAATTCACCCCTCCACTTT
CASSQGGRGNNSPLHF
>TRBJ2-2|-|TRBV29-1|-
TGCAGCGTTCAAACTAGCTCCATCGGGGAGCTGTTTTTT
CSVQTSSIGELFF
>TRBJ2-3|-|TRBV5-1|-
TGCGCCAGCAGCTTGATGTCAGGGGACACAGATACGCAGTATTTT
CASSLMSGDTDTQYF
>TRBJ2-3|-|TRBV5-1|-
TGCGCCAGCAGCTTAGGAGCCGAATACGCGCAGTATTTT
CASSLGAEYAQYF
>TRBJ1-1|-|TRBV4-1|-
TGCGCCAGCAGCCGAACACAGGTGGGCGGTACTGAAGCTTTCTTT
CASSRTQVGGTEAFF
>TRBJ2-1|once|TRBV11-3|-
TGTGCCAGCAGCGCGGGTGACAATGAGCAGTTCTTC
CASSAGDNEQFF
>TRBJ1-2|-|TRBV6-1|-
TGTGCCAGCAGTGAGTTACAGGGTAGGGGCTACACCTTC
CASSELQGRGYTF
>TRBJ2-1|-|TRBV11-3|TRBD2
TGTGCCAGCAGCTTAGGACTAGCGGGAGGATACAATGAGCAGTTCTTC
CASSLGLAGGYNEQFF
>TRBJ2-7|-|TRBV7-3|-
TGTGCCAGCAGCTCAAACCGGGGGTACGAGCAGTACTTC
CASSSNRGYEQYF
>TRBJ2-5|-|TRBV5-1|-
TGCGCCAGCAGCCTAAAGGCGGGTCAAGAGACCCAGTACTTC
CASSLKAGQETQYF
>TRBJ2-7|-|TRBV5-1|TRBD2
TGCGCCAGCAGCTTGGACGGGAGGGCGGTCTACGAGCAGTACTTC
CASSLDGRAVYEQYF
>TRBJ1-3|few|TRBV4-2|TRBD1
TGTGCCAGCAGCCCGCAAGGGGGACAGGAATCTGGAAACACCATATATTTT
CASSPQGGQESGNTIYF
>TRBJ2-2|-|TRBV2|-
TGTGCCAGCAGCTCACAGGGCCCGAACACCGGGGAGCTGTTTTTT
CASSSQGPNTGELFF
>TRBJ2-1|-|TRBV3-1/TRBV3-2|TRBD1
TGTGCCAGCAGCCAAGAGGGGACAGGGATCAGCTCCTACAATGAGCAGTTCTTC
CASSQEGTGISSYNEQFF
>TRBJ2-1|-|TRBV11-3|TRBD1
TGTGCCAGCAGCTTAGGCGGGACAGGGATCAATGAGCAGTTCTTC
CASSLGGTGINEQFF
>TRBJ2-3|-|TRBV27|TRBD2
TGTGCCAGCAGTCTCTGGACTAGCGCAGATACGCAGTATTTT
CASSLWTSADTQYF
>TRBJ1-6|-|TRBV5-1|TRBD1
TGCGCCAGCAGCTCGACAGGGGCTAATAATTCACCCCTCCACTTT
CASSSTGANNSPLHF
>TRBJ1-4|-|TRBV12-3/TRBV12-4|-
TGTGCCAGCGTTGGTCACATCTCTGAAAAACTGTTTTTT
CASVGHISEKLFF
>TRBJ1-2|-|TRBV30|-
TGTGCCTGGAGTCCTGGGGAGTATGGCTACACCTTC
CAWSPGEYGYTF
>TRBJ1-5|-|TRBV27|TRBD1
TGTGCCAGCAGATCTACAGGGGACCAGCCCCAGCATTTT
CASRSTGDQPQHF
>TRBJ2-7|-|TRBV18|TRBD1
TGTGCCAGCTCACCACGTTGGGCGCAGGGGGCCTACGAGCAGTACTTC
CASSPRWAQGAYEQYF
>TRBJ2-1|-|TRBV21-1|-
TGTGCCAGCAGCAAAGTCCCGGGAGGCTACAATGAGCAGTTCTTC
CASSKVPGGYNEQFF
>TRBJ2-2|-|TRBV6-5|-
TGTGCCAGCATTAGACAGGGAGGGAACACCGGGGAGCTGTTTTTT
CASIRQGGNTGELFF
>TRBJ2-3|-|TRBV11-3|-
TGTGCCAGCAGCTTAGGGTCAGGGCGCACAGATACGCAGTATTTT
CASSLGSGRTDTQYF
>TRBJ2-5|-|TRBV4-1|-
TGCGCCAGCAGCCAAGGTGGCAGATTCTTGGAGACCCAGTACTTC
CASSQGGRFLETQYF
>TRBJ1-2|-|TRBV5-4|TRBD1
TGTGCCAGCAGCTTGGAGCCAGGGGGGTATGGCTACACCTTC
CASSLEPGGYGYTF
>TRBJ2-2|-|TRBV6-5|TRBD1
TGTGCCAGCATGGACAGGGGGCGGATCGGGGAGCTGTTTTTT
CASMDRGRIGELFF
>TRBJ1-4|once|TRBV12-5|TRBD1
TGTGCTAGTGCCACGGGACAGTCTCCTAATGAAAAACTGTTTTTT
CASATGQSPNEKLFF
>TRBJ2-1|-|TRBV19|TRBD1
TGTGCCAGTAGTATCTGGACAGGGGAGCTTGAGCAGTTCTTC
CASSIWTGELEQFF
>TRBJ1-1|once|TRBV18|-
TGTGCCAGCTCCGCCAGGAACACTGAAGCTTTCTTT
CASSARNTEAFF
>TRBJ2-5|once|TRBV28|-
TGTGCCAGCAGTTTTTCACCGATCACAGGAGAGACCCAGTACTTC
CASSFSPITGETQYF
>TRBJ1-3|-|TRBV7-9|TRBD1
TGTGCCAGCAGCCCGAAGCGGGGACAGGTCTTCATTTCTGGAAACACCATATATTTT
CASSPKRGQVFISGNTIYF
>TRBJ2-5|-|TRBV19|-
TGTGCCAGTAGTACCTACCCGGGGGTTAAGACCCAGTACTTC
CASSTYPGVKTQYF
>TRBJ2-1|few|TRBV11-2|TRBD1
TGTGCCAGCAGCTTATGGACAGGGTCTAGTCGGGTGCAGTTCTTC
CASSLWTGSSRVQFF
>TRBJ2-1|-|TRBV11-3|TRBD2
TGTGCCAGCAGCTTAGGCCGGACTAGCGGGCGATACAATGAGCAGTTCTTC
CASSLGRTSGRYNEQFF
>TRBJ2-3|-|TRBV24-1|TRBD2
TGTGCCACCAGTGAAGCGGGACTTAGCACAGATACGCAGTATTTT
CATSEAGLSTDTQYF
>TRBJ1-4|once|TRBV6-1|-
TGTGCCAGCAGTGAACAGGCAACTAATGAAAAACTGTTTTTT
CASSEQATNEKLFF
>TRBJ2-5|-|TRBV19|TRBD2
TGTGCCAGTAGTGTGATGACTGGGGGGGTGGCAGAGACCCAGTACTTC
CASSVMTGGVAETQYF
>TRBJ1-1|-|TRBV28|TRBD1
TGTGCCAGCAGTTTTTGGAAGGGGGCTGTGGGAACTGAAGCTTTCTTT
CASSFWKGAVGTEAFF
>TRBJ2-7|-|TRBV19|TRBD1
TGTGCCAGTAGTAGTACCGGCAGGGGGTACGAGCAGTACTTC
CASSSTGRGYEQYF
>TRBJ2-7|-|TRBV6-5|-
TGTGCCAGCTCCTTAAGGAGGGGTGAGCAGTACTTC
CASSLRRGEQYF
>TRBJ1-6|-|TRBV7-8|-
TGTGCCAGCAGCTTACCTGGCGCAGGCCCAAATTCACCCCTCCACTTT
CASSLPGAGPNSPLHF
>TRBJ2-2|once|TRBV11-2|TRBD1
TGTGCCAGCGCGCTGGGGACAGGGAACGCCGGGGAGCTGTTTTTT
CASALGTGNAGELFF
>TRBJ2-1|-|TRBV19|TRBD2
TGTGCCAGTAGTATACTAGCGGGAGATGGCTACAATGAGCAGTTCTTC
CASSILAGDGYNEQFF
>TRBJ1-2|-|TRBV2|-
TGTGCCAGCAGCCGACAGCCGTACTATGGCTACACCTTC
CASSRQPYYGYTF
>TRBJ2-7|-|TRBV28|-
TGTGCCAGCAGTTTATTGGTGGGCCGCTACGAGCAGTACTTC
CASSLLVGRYEQYF
>TRBJ1-6|few|TRBV7-8|TRBD1
TGTGCCAGCAGCTTACGGGGACAGTATAATTCACCCCTCCACTTT
CASSLRGQYNSPLHF
>TRBJ1-1|-|TRBV7-7|-
TGTGCCAGCAGCTTAGGGCAAAACACTGAAGCTTTCTTT
CASSLGQNTEAFF
>TRBJ2-1|-|TRBV11-3|TRBD2
TGTGCCAGCAGCTTGACGGGAGGGCGTTTAAATGAGCAGTTCTTC
CASSLTGGRLNEQFF
>TRBJ1-1|-|TRBV19|TRBD1
TGTGCCAGTAGTGGCGCAGGGGGCGCGGGCTCTGAAGCTTTCTTT
CASSGAGGAGSEAFF